At least ten counts were recorded for the clone carrying this T cell receptor beta chain. The target antigen is unknown. The sample comes from a study of T cells after yellow fever vaccination. Study information: SMART-Seq v4 Ultra Low Input prepared the low-cell-number fractions.

The germline gives CDR1 SGHRS, CDR2 YFSETQ. The V gene lost 0 bases and the J gene lost 5 bases, with 9 bases spanning the gap. The CDR3 has 14 amino acids. Study-level results: CD4 and CD8 compartments shared a small share of clonotypes. Post-booster samples contained most primary-vaccination clones (about 96% CD4, 70% to 90% CD8). Although the secondary response was weaker, it peaked faster, at day 5 versus 15.

From the 5' RACE reads, TCRdb called clonotypes with MiXCR, one entry per CDR3 protein. The sample yields around 350,000 distinct CDR3 sequences, roughly 10% seen once. The sequences come from PBMCs, collected on the day of the first yellow fever vaccination. The chain has TRBV5-1 and TRBJ1-5, with unresolved D. This sequence originates from a man between 18 and 35 years old who received the YFV17D yellow fever vaccine. The CDR3 spells CASSLVGLDQPQHF. The DNA for the CDR3 is TGCGCCAGCAGCTTGGTGGGATTGGATCAGCCCCAGCATTTT.